This T cell receptor (beta chain) was obtained from a study of vaccination effects on CD4 cells after COVID-19. Study information: Samples were taken post-vaccine, and their median timing was 72 days after the second dose.

Germline loops: CDR1 SGHRS, CDR2 YFSETQ. The CDR3 is 16 residues long. Trimming cost V 0 bases and J 4 bases; bases outside gene matches: 8. The protocol was immunoSEQ multiplex PCR, while the TCRdb copy is restricted to in-frame clones and leaves out a portion. The table shows 30,000 or so clones, with roughly two thirds occurring only once. Remarks on this clone: The target antigen is unknown.

Sequencing in the ViraFEST assay came after antigen-specific CD4+ T cells had been expanded with viral peptide pools, which were used to stimulate PBMC. Following culture for roughly 10 days, CD4+ T cells were isolated. Each participant was administered two doses of either the BNT162b2 or the mRNA-1273 vaccine. Among the vaccine recipients, none had a prior SARS-CoV-2 infection, and nucleocapsid antibodies were negative. Each culture had half its medium swapped for IL-2 medium on days 3 and 7. This TCR derives from a human donor who received a COVID-19 vaccine. This material consisted of CD4+ T cells from PBMCs cultured with HCoV-229E spike peptides, taken after COVID-19 vaccination. The rearrangement links TRBV5-1 to TRBJ1-2, with 8 bases aligning to TRBD1. The DNA for the CDR3 is TGCGCCAGCAGCTTGGACGTAGCTCAGGGGGCCTATGGCTACACCTTC. Its protein is CASSLDVAQGAYGYTF. Together with reference TRBV5-1 and TRBJ1-2, the CDR3 gives the full variable domain: KAGVTQTPRYLIKTRGQQVTLSCSPISGHRSVSWYQQTPGQGLQFLFEYFSETQRNKGNFPGRFSGRQFSNSRSEMNVSTLELGDSALYLCASSLDVAQGAYGYTFGSGTRLTVV.